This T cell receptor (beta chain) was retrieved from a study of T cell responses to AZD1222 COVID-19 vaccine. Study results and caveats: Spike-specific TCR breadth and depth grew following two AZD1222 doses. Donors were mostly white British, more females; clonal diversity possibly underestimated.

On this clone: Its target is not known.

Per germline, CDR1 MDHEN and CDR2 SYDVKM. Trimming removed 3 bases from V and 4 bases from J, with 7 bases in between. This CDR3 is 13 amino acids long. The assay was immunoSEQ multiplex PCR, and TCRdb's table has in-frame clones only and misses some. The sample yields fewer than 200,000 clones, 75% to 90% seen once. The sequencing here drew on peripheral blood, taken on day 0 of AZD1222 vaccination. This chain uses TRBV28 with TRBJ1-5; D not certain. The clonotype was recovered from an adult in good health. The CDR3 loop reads CASSFNGNQPQHF. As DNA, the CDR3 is TGTGCCAGCAGTTTTAATGGGAATCAGCCCCAGCATTTT.